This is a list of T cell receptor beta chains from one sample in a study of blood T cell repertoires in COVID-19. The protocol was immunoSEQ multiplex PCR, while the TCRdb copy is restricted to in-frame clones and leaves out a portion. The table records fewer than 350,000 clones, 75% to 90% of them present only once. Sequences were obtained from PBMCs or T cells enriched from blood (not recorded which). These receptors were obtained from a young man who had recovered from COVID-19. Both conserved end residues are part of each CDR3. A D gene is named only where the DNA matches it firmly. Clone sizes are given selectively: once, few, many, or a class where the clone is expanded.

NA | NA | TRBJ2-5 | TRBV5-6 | TGTGCCAGCAGCCACAGAAGACAGCGTAGGGAGACCCAGTACTTC | CASSHRRQRRETQYF
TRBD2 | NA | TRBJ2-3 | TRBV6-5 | TGTGCCAGCAGTCTAGCGGGGGGGCCAGATACGCAGTATTTT | CASSLAGGPDTQYF
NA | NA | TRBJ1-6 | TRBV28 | TGTGCCAGCAGTTTACCCCCCCAACCCCTCCACTTT | CASSLPPQPLHF
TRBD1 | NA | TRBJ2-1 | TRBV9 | TGTGCCAGCAGCGGACAGGGGGGGCGAGAGCAGTTCTTC | CASSGQGGREQFF
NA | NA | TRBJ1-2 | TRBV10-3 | TGTGCCATCAGCCCCATGGAAGACAGTCCCCATGGCTACACCTTC | CAISPMEDSPHGYTF
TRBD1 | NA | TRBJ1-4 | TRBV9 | TGTGCCAGCAACATGGCAGGGGGGCCGAATGAAAAACTGTTTTTT | CASNMAGGPNEKLFF
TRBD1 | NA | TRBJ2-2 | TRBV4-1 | TGCGCCAGCAGCCAAGACCTATCGAAAAGGGGGCCGAACACCGGGGAGCTGTTTTTT | CASSQDLSKRGPNTGELFF
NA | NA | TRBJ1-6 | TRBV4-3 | TGCGCCAGCAGCCTGGCCGAGGGCTTCAGCTCCTATAATTCACCCCTCCACTTT | CASSLAEGFSSYNSPLHF
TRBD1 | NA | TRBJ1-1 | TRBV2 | TGTGCCAGCAGTGACCGACAGGGGAACACTGAAGCTTTCTTT | CASSDRQGNTEAFF
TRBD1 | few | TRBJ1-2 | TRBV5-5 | TGTGCCAGCAGCTTGAGGACAGGTGGAACTAACTATGGCTACACCTTC | CASSLRTGGTNYGYTF
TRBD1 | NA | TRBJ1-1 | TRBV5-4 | TGTGCCAGCAGCTCCGGGACAGGGGACACTGAAGCTTTCTTT | CASSSGTGDTEAFF
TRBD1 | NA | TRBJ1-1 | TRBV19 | TGTGCCAGTATAGCCAGGGGGCACACTGAAGCTTTCTTT | CASIARGHTEAFF
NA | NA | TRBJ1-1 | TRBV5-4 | TGTGCCAGCAGCTTGGCAGGGGCCGCGGTCCACACTGAAGCTTTCTTT | CASSLAGAAVHTEAFF
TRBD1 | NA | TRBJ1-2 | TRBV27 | TGTGCCAGCAGTCCTCGGGACAGGGGGCCGGGGGGCTATGGCTACACCTTC | CASSPRDRGPGGYGYTF
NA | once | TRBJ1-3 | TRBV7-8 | TGTGCCAGCAGCTCCCCCTGGGGGGCTGGAAACACCATATATTTT | CASSSPWGAGNTIYF
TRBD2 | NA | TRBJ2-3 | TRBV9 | TGTGCCAGCAGTAGCGGGGGGGTAAGACTCAGAGCAGATACGCAGTATTTT | CASSSGGVRLRADTQYF
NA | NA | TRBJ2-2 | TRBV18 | TGTGCCAGCTCACCACCTTACGAGACAAGGCCGTCCGGGGAGCTGTTTTTT | CASSPPYETRPSGELFF
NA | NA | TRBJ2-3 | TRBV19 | TGTGCCAGTAGTATACGGGGATACACAGATACGCAGTATTTT | CASSIRGYTDTQYF
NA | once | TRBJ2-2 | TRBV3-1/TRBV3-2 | TGTGCCAGCAGCCAGGGTCAGGGCCGGATGTTTTTT | CASSQGQGRMFF
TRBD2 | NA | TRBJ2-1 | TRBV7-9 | TGTGCCAGCAGCTTTCTAGCGGGGGGGCAGGATGAGCAGTTCTTC | CASSFLAGGQDEQFF
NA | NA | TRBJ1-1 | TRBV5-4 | TGTGCCAGCAGCTTGACGGGTGGTCCCAATGAAGCTTTCTTT | CASSLTGGPNEAFF
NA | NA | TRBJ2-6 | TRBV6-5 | TGTGCCAGCAGTTACGGAGTCTCTGGGGCCAACGTCCTGACTTTC | CASSYGVSGANVLTF
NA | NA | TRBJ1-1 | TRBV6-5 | TGTGCCAGCACTTTCGGTCCGAACACTGAAGCTTTCTTT | CASTFGPNTEAFF
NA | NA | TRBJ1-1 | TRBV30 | TGTGCCTGGGGACGGAACACTGAAGCTTTCTTT | CAWGRNTEAFF
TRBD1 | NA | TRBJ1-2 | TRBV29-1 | TGCAGCGCTCCAGGGACAGCCCCTGGCTACACCTTC | CSAPGTAPGYTF
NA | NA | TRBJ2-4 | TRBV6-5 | TGTGCCAGCCGACGGACAGCGCTAGCCAAAAACATTCAGTACTTC | CASRRTALAKNIQYF
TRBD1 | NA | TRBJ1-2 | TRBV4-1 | TGCGCCAGCAGCCGAGGGACAGGGAATAACTATGGCTACACCTTC | CASSRGTGNNYGYTF
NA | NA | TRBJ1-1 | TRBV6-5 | TGTGCCAGTATTACAGTTCCCATGAACACTGAAGCTTTCTTT | CASITVPMNTEAFF
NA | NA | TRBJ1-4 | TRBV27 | TGTGCCAGCAGGAAAACGGGGGCTAATGAAAAACTGTTTTTT | CASRKTGANEKLFF
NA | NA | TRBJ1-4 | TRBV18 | TGTGCCAGCTCACCATCGGACACCCGTAATGAAAAACTGTTTTTT | CASSPSDTRNEKLFF
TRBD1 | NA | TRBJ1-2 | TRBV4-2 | TGTGCCAGCAGCCTTCCCCCGGGGACAGGGGGCGCCGGCTATGGCTACACCTTC | CASSLPPGTGGAGYGYTF
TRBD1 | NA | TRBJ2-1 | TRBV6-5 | TGTGCCAGCAGCCTATTGGGACAGGGAGACAATGAGCAGTTCTTC | CASSLLGQGDNEQFF
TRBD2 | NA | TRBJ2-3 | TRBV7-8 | TGTGCCAGCATCAGACTAGCGGCGAAGAACACAGATACGCAGTATTTT | CASIRLAAKNTDTQYF
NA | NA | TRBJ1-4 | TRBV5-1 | TGCGCCAGCAGCAGGGAGGTTAATGAAAAACTGTTTTTT | CASSREVNEKLFF
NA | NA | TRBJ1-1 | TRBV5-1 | TGCGCCAGCAGCTTGGAGGGAGTAGGGCACACTGAAGCTTTCTTT | CASSLEGVGHTEAFF
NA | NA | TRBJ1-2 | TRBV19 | TGTGCCAGTAGCCGCTCAGGGAGGCACACCTTC | CASSRSGRHTF
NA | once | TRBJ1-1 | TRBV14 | TGTGCCAGCAGACATCCCGGGACTACCGAGGAAGCTTTCTTT | CASRHPGTTEEAFF
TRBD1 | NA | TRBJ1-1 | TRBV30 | TGTGCCTGCTCGTCCAGGGGGATTATGAACACTGAAGCTTTCTTT | CACSSRGIMNTEAFF
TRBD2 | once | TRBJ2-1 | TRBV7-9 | TGTGCCAGCAGCTTTTCGGGGGGGACCTCCTACAATGAGCAGTTCTTC | CASSFSGGTSYNEQFF
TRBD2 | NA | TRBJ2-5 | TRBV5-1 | TGCGCCAGCAGCTTGGATTTGGCGGGGGGGCCGAAGACCCAGTACTTC | CASSLDLAGGPKTQYF
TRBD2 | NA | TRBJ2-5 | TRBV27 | TGTGCCAGCAGTTTACTGTCTAGCGGGGAATACCAAGAGACCCAGTACTTC | CASSLLSSGEYQETQYF